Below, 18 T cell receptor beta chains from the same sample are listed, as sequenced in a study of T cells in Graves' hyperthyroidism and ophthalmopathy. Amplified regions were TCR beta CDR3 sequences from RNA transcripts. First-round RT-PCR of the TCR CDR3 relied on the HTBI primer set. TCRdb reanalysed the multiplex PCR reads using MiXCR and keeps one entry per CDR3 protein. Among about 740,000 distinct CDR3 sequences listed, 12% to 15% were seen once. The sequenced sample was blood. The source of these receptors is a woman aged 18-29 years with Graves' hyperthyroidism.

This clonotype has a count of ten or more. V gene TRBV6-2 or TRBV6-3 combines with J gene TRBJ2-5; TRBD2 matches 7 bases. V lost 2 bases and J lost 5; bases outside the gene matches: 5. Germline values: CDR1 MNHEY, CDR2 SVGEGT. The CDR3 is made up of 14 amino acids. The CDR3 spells CASSYVGGGETQYF. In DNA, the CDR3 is TGTGCCAGCAGTTACGTCGGGGGAGGGGAGACCCAGTACTTC.

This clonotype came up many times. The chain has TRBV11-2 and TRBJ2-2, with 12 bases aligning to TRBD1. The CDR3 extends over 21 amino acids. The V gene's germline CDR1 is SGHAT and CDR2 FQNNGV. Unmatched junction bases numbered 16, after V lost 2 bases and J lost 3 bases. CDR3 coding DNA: TGTGCCAGCAGCTTATGGGACAGGGGGCATAGGACTAGGAAGGACACCGGGGAGCTGTTTTTT. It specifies CASSLWDRGHRTRKDTGELFF.

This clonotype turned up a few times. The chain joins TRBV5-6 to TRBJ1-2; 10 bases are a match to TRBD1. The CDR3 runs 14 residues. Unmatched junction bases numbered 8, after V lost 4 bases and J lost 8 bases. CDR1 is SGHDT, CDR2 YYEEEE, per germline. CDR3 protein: CASSGIDRGPGYTF. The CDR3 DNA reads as TGTGCCAGCAGCGGAATCGACAGGGGGCCCGGCTACACCTTC.

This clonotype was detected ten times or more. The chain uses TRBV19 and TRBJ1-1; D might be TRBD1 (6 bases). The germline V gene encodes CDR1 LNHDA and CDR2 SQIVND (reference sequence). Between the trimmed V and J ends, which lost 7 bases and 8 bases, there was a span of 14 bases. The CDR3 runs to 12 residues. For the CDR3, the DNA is TGTGCCAGTAAGCCCCCACAGGGCGAAGCTTTCTTT. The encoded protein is CASKPPQGEAFF. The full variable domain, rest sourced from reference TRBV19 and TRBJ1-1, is DGGITQSPKYLFRKEGQNVTLSCEQNLNHDAMYWYRQDPGQGLRLIYYSQIVNDFQKGDIAEGYSVSREKKESFPLTVTSAQKNPTAFYLCASKPPQGEAFFGQGTRLTVV.

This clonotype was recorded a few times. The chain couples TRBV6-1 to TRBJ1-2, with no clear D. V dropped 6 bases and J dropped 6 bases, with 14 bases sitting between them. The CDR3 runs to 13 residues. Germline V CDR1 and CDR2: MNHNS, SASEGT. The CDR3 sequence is CASRLKNFDGYTF. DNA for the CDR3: TGTGCCAGCAGACTTAAGAATTTCGATGGCTACACCTTC.

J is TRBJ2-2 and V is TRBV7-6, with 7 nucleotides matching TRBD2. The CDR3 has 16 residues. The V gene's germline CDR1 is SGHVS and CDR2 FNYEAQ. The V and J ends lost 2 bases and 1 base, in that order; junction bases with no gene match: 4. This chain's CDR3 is CASSLRASGNTGELFF. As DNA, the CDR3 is TGTGCCAGCAGCTTAAGGGCTAGCGGGAACACCGGGGAGCTGTTTTTT.

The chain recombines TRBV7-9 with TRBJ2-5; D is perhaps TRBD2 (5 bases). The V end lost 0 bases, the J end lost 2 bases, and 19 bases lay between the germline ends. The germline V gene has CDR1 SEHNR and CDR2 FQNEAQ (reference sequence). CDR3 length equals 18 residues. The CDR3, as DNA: TGTGCCAGCAGCTTAGCCCTCCTTTTTGGGGAGTGGCAAGAGACCCAGTACTTC. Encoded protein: CASSLALLFGEWQETQYF.

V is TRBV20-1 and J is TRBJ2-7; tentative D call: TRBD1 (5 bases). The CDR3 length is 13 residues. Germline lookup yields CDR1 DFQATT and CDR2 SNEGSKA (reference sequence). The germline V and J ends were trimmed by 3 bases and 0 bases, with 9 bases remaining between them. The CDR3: CSASPRDSYEQYF. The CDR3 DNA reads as TGCAGTGCTAGCCCCAGGGACTCCTACGAGCAGTACTTC.

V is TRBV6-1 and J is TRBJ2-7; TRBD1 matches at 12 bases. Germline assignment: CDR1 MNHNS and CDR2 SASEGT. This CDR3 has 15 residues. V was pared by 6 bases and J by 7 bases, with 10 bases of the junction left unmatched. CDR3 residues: CASSLRDRGQGEQYF. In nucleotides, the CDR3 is TGTGCCAGCAGCCTCCGGGACAGGGGGCAAGGGGAGCAGTACTTC.

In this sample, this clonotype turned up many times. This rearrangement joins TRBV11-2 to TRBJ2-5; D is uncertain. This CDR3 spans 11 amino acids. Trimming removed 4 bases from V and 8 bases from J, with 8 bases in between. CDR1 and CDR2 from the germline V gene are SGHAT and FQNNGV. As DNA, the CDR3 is TGTGCCAGCAGCTCCCAATCAACCCAGTACTTC. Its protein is CASSSQSTQYF. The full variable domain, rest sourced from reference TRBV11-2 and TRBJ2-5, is EAGVAQSPRYKIIEKRQSVAFWCNPISGHATLYWYQQILGQGPKLLIQFQNNGVVDDSQLPKDRFSAERLKGVDSTLKIQPAKLEDSAVYLCASSSQSTQYFGPGTRLLVL.

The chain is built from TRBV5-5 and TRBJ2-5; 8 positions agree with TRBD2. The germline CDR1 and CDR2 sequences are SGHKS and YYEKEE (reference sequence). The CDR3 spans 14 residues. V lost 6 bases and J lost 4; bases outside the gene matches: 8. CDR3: CASNHPAGVETQYF. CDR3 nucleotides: TGTGCCAGCAACCACCCAGCGGGAGTAGAGACCCAGTACTTC.

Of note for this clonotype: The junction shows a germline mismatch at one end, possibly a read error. CDR3 in amino acids: CACSHVPLRDRGVGEQYF. The CDR3 coding sequence is TGTGCCTGCAGCCATGTCCCCCTCCGGGACAGGGGGGTAGGGGAGCAGTACTTC. The gene calls are TRBV14 and TRBJ2-7; 11 nucleotides line up with TRBD1. The CDR3 loop spans 18 amino acids. Germline V lookup: CDR1 SGHDN, CDR2 FVKESK.

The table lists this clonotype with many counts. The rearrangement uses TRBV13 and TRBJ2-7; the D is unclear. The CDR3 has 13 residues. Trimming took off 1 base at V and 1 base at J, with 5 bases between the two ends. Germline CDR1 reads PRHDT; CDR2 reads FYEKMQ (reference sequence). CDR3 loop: CASSLEGSYEQYF. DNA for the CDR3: TGTGCCAGCAGCTTAGAGGGATCCTACGAGCAGTACTTC.

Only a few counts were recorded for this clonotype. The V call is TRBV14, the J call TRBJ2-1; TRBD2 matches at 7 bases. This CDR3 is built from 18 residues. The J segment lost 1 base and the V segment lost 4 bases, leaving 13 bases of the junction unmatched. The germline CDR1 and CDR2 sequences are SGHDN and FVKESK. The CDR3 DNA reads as TGTGCCAGCAGCCTTCTTATAAAGAGCGGGGTGTCCTACAATGAGCAGTTCTTC. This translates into CASSLLIKSGVSYNEQFF. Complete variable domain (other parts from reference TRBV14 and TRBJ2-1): EAGVTQFPSHSVIEKGQTVTLRCDPISGHDNLYWYRRVMGKEIKFLLHFVKESKQDESGMPNNRFLAERTGGTYSTLKVQPAELEDSGVYFCASSLLIKSGVSYNEQFFGPGTRLTVL.

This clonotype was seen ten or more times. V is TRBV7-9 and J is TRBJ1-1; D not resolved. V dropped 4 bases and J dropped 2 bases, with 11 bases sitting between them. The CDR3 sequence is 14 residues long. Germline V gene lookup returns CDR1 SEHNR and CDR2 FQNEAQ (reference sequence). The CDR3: CASSSREGNTEAFF. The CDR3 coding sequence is TGTGCCAGCAGCTCCCGCGAGGGAAACACTGAAGCTTTCTTT. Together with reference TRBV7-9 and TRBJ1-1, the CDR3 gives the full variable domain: DTGVSQNPRHKITKRGQNVTFRCDPISEHNRLYWYRQTLGQGPEFLTYFQNEAQLEKSRLLSDRFSAERPKGSFSTLEIQRTEQGDSAMYLCASSSREGNTEAFFGQGTRLTVV.

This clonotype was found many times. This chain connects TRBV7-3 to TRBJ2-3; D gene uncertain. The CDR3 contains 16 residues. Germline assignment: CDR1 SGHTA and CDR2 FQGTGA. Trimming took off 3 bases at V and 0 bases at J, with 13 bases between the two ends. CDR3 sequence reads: CASSLVGYSSTDTQYF. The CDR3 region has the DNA TGTGCCAGCAGCTTGGTCGGGTACTCTAGCACAGATACGCAGTATTTT.

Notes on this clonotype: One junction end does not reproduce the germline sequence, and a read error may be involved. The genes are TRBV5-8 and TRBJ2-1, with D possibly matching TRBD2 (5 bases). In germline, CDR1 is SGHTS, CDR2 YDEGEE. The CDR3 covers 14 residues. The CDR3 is CVSSSLTSRNEQFF. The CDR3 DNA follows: TGTGTCAGCAGCTCCCTCACTAGTCGGAATGAGCAGTTCTTC.

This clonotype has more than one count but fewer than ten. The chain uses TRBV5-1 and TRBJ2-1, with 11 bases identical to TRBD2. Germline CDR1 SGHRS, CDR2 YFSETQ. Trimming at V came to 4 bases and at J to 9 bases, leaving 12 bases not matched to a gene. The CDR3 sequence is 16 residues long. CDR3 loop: CASSILAGVSSGEQFF. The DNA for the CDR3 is TGCGCCAGCAGCATACTAGCGGGAGTAAGTTCCGGTGAGCAGTTCTTC.